Included here is one T cell receptor (beta chain) sequence, with context. Its cognate antigen is unknown. The CDR3 has 13 amino acids. Germline lookup yields CDR1 SGHNT and CDR2 YENEEA. With 3 bases removed from V and 3 bases from J, the gap between germline ends came to 8 bases. The repertoire was sequenced with immunoSEQ multiplex PCR; TCRdb's copy has only in-frame clones and lacks some. The data hold some 68,000 clones, with roughly 94% observed a single time. The entry originates in a study of cytomegalovirus exposure and HLA in healthy donors. Study-level findings and limits: Cytomegalovirus association was listed for about 180 TCR beta chains.

Sequencing was performed on PBMCs. This receptor was identified in a man between 18 and 35 years old in good health and CMV-seropositive. V and J are TRBV11-3 and TRBJ2-5; D may be TRBD1 (6 bases). CDR3 sequence: CASSFRQEETQYF. The CDR3 bases are TGTGCCAGCAGCTTTCGACAGGAAGAGACCCAGTACTTC.